This is a list of T cell receptor beta chains from one sample in a study of T cells in Graves' hyperthyroidism and ophthalmopathy. MiXCR, run by TCRdb on the multiplex PCR reads, gives a single entry per CDR3 protein. This sample has about 660,000 distinct CDR3 sequences, with about 45% found just once. Sequenced: peripheral blood or thyroid tissue (not recorded which). These receptors came from an adult man with Graves' disease, either hyperthyroidism or ophthalmopathy (not recorded which). CDR3s include the opening cysteine and the closing phenylalanine or tryptophan. Fields, in order: V gene, CDR3 protein.

V: TRBV12-3/TRBV12-4; CDR3: CASSLWGPNQPQHF
V: TRBV7-9; CDR3: CASSSLLVGQVGGYTF
V: TRBV20-1; CDR3: CSARDTSGRHEQYF
V: TRBV20-1; CDR3: CSARDLLRGGDEQYF
V: TRBV25-1; CDR3: CASNSPSTGRTEAFF
V: TRBV2; CDR3: CASSEAPRGLLNTEAFF
V: TRBV20-1; CDR3: CSAQSAAGGPTDTQYF
V: TRBV19; CDR3: CASSPSLDGDEKLFF
V: TRBV10-2; CDR3: CASSRRALSGANVLTF
V: TRBV15; CDR3: CATSRDPGVYGYTF
V: TRBV15; CDR3: CATSRDGQGRSYEQYF
V: TRBV7-9; CDR3: CASSLVLEATEAFF
V: TRBV7-9; CDR3: CASSPWTGGSTEAFF
V: TRBV10-3; CDR3: CASSVIVDTEAFF
V: TRBV10-3; CDR3: CAVSVRGGSEPLHF
V: TRBV20-1; CDR3: CSARDGESSYNSPLHF
V: TRBV12-3/TRBV12-4; CDR3: CASSLDGNGETQYF
V: TRBV20-1; CDR3: CSARAGRETQYF
V: TRBV2; CDR3: CASSDSHTGELFF
V: TRBV29-1; CDR3: CSVSTGRARLFF
V: TRBV6-1; CDR3: CASLPLGTGALGAQYF
V: TRBV29-1; CDR3: CSVEGGTGGAQPQHF
V: TRBV20-1; CDR3: CSASKVIQPQYF
V: TRBV6-1; CDR3: CACDGTGEYQPQHF
V: TRBV4-3; CDR3: CASSQDSGRVGETQYF
V: TRBV6-1; CDR3: CAISGKAGLSTDTQYF
V: TRBV19; CDR3: CASSIEVGNQPQHF
V: TRBV12-5; CDR3: CASGLDSYEQYF
V: TRBV19; CDR3: CASSLLGGGEETQYF
V: TRBV6-1; CDR3: CAISESGGLAGVTEQYF
V: TRBV7-9; CDR3: CASSQELAGPYEQYF
V: TRBV7-2; CDR3: CASSLDYGGDEQYF
V: TRBV27; CDR3: CASSLVGEFNYGYTF
V: TRBV29-1; CDR3: CSVLSVARLTF
V: TRBV15; CDR3: CATSRYTIYF
V: TRBV7-8; CDR3: CASSPRTGGYTF
V: TRBV7-9; CDR3: CASSLSWTNTEAFF
V: TRBV7-8; CDR3: CASSPANRGITEAFF
V: TRBV12-3/TRBV12-4; CDR3: CATSAAYEQYF
V: TRBV7-9; CDR3: CASSADRINSPLHF
V: TRBV6-6; CDR3: CASSWAKTQETQYF
V: TRBV12-3/TRBV12-4; CDR3: CASGVSQETQHF